This T cell receptor beta chain derives from a study of response to subunit inactivated influenza vaccine. V dropped 5 bases and J dropped 5 bases, with 9 bases sitting between them. The CDR3 is made up of 12 amino acids. Germline V lookup: CDR1 MNHEY, CDR2 SMNVEV (reference sequence). TCRdb reprocessed the RT-PCR reads with MiXCR, giving one entry per CDR3 protein. The sample comprises approximately 680,000 distinct CDR3 sequences, around 14% of which are singletons, and approximately 10% rests with the top ten. The V gene is TRBV27, the J gene TRBJ1-1; D is perhaps TRBD1 (6 bases). The sequences come from PBMCs from blood, collected roughly 12 days after vaccination. This clonotype was obtained from a man aged 50 to 60 who received an inactivated influenza vaccine. Here the CDR3 DNA reads TGTGCCAGCAGTCAGGGGCATACTGAAGCTTTCTTT. Residues: CASSQGHTEAFF.